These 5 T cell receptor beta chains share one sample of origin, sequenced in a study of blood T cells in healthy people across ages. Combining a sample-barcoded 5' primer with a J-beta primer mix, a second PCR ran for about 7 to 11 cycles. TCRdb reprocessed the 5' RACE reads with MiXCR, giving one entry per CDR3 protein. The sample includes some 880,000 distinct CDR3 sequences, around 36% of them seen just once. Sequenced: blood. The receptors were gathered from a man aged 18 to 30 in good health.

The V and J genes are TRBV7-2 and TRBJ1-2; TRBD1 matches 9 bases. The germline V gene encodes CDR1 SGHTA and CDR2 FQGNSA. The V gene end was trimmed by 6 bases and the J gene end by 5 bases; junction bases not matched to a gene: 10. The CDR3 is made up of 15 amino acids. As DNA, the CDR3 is TGTGCCAGCAGTTCTACGACAGGGGGATTTTATGGCTACACCTTC. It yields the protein CASSSTTGGFYGYTF.

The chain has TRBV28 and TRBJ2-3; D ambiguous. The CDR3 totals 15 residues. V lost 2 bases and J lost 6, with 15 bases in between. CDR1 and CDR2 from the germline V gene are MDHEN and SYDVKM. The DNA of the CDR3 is TGTGCCAGCAGTTTAACGGCAGGCTTATCGGATACGCAGTATTTT. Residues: CASSLTAGLSDTQYF.

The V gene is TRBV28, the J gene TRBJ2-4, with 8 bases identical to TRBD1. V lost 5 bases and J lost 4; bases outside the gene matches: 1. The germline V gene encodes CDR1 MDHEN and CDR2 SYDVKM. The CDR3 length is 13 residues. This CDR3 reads CASSRTGKNIQYF. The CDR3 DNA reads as TGTGCCAGCAGTAGGACAGGGAAAAACATTCAGTACTTC.

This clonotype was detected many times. The CDR3 spells CASSPQTSADEQYF. CDR3 nucleotide sequence: TGTGCCAGCAGCCCCCAGACTAGCGCAGACGAGCAGTACTTC. The rearrangement joins TRBV7-2 to TRBJ2-7; 8 nucleotides agree with TRBD2. This CDR3 comprises 14 residues. Germline V gene lookup returns CDR1 SGHTA and CDR2 FQGNSA. The J segment lost 5 bases and the V segment lost 5 bases, leaving 8 bases of the junction unmatched.

The CDR3 coding sequence is TGCAGTGCTAGAGCCGGGGCTATGAACACTGAAGCTTTCTTT. As protein: CSARAGAMNTEAFF. The rearrangement uses TRBV20-1 and TRBJ1-1, with D maybe TRBD1 (5 bases). The CDR3 is made up of 14 amino acids. CDR1 DFQATT and CDR2 SNEGSKA come from the germline V gene (reference sequence). V was pared by 1 base and J by 0 bases, with 9 bases between.